This TCR beta chain is from a study of post-analysis software for immune sequencing data. Study-wide results and caveats: The five TRBV segments detected at higher frequency in patients than in controls included TRBV5-6, TRBV5-1 and TRBV20-1.

Unique molecular identifiers were built into the TCR beta cDNA libraries. TCRdb reprocessed the PCR reads via MiXCR and lists one record per CDR3 protein. The repertoire has roughly 650,000 distinct CDR3 sequences, approximately 60% of them found once; the top ten carry roughly 10%. The CDR3 spans 14 residues. Germline CDR1 MNHEY, CDR2 SVGAGI. V was shortened by 8 bases and J by 6 bases, with 16 bases between the two germline ends. On this clonotype: The antigen is not known.

Source material: blood. The receptor's source is a girl aged 2-10 years with multiple sclerosis. The V and J genes are TRBV6-5 and TRBJ2-2, with D possibly matching TRBD1 (6 bases). CDR3 residues: CASGVQGSAGELFF. CDR3 nucleotides: TGTGCCAGCGGGGTCCAGGGGTCGGCCGGGGAGCTGTTTTTT.